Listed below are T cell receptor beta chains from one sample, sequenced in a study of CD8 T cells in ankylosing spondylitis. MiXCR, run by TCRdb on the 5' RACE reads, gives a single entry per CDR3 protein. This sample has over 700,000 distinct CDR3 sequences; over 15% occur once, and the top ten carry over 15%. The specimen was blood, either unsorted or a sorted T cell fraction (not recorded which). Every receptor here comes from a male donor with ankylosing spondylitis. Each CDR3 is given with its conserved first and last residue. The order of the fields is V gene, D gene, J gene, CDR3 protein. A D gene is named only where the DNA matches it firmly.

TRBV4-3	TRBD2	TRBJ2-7	CASSQESGRAFEQYF
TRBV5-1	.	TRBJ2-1	CASSLGAGSYNEQFF
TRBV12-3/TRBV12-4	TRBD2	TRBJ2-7	CASSKLANEQYF
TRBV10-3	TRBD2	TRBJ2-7	CAISPGGTYEQYF
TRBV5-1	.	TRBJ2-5	CASSLGRGKAETQYF
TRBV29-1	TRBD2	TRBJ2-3	CSITGGYEDTQYF
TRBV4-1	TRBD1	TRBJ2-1	CASSQDRGQDEQFF
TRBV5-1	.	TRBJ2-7	CASSLEGGYEYF
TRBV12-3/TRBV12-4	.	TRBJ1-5	CASSLASTVVNQPQHF
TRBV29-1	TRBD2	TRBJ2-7	CSVELAGQSERSEQYF
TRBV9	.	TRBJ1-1	CASSVGAYYGSEAFF
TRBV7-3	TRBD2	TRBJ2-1	CASSLKGRTSGSFNNEQFF
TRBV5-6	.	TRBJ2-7	CASSGGQLGYEQYF
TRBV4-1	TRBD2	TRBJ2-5	CASSPLDGLAEETQYF
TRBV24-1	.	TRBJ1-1	CATSDSRTPTEAFF
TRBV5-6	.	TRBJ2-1	CASSGLNEQFF
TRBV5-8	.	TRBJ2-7	CASSRVGAASYEQYF
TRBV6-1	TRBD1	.	CASRGAVGTDTQHF
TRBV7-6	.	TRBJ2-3	CASSLGFRGSSHTRDTQYF
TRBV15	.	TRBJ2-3	CATSPYGGEADTQYF
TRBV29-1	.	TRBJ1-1	CSVEEAGLQNTEAFF
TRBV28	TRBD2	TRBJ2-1	CASSSSGLAGVWEQFF
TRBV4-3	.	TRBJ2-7	CASSQARTGVRGEQYF
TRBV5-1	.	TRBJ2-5	CASSLVAGSEETQYF
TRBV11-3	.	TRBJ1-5	CASSLGLPQGRNQPQHF
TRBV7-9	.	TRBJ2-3	CASSLGQKPPSTDTQYF
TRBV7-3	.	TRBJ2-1	CASSLGTTAYNEQFF
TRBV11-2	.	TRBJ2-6	CASSLDGILRSSGANVLTF
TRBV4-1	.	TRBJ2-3	CASSQVLDTQYF
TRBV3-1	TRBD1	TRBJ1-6	CASSQGTGINSPLHF
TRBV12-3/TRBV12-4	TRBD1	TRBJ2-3	CASSKDRVTDTQYF
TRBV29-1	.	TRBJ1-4	CSVRGTKNQAEKLFF
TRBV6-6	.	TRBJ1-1	CASSYPRDTEAFF
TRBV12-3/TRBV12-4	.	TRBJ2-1	CASSLSGRKEQFF
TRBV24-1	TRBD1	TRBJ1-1	CATSGDRGAEAFF
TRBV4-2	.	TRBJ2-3	CASSQVGSSADTQYF
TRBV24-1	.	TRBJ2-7	CATSAPDSYEQYF
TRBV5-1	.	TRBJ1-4	CASSMDGNEKLFF
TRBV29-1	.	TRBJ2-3	CSVESDIEGDTQYF
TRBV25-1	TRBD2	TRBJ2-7	CASSAPKAGVSEQYF
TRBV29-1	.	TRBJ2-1	CSVEDLVDTLNNEQFF
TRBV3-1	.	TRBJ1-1	CASSQEGGQAEAFF
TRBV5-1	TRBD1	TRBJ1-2	CASSLDRDRRFGYTF
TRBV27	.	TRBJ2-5	CASSLSLGIPQETQYF
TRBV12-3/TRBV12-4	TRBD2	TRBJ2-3	CASSRGTSGSLGTDTQYF
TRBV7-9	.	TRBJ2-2	CASSFQGRTGELFF
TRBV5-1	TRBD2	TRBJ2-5	CASSPGLAGAVIPETQYF